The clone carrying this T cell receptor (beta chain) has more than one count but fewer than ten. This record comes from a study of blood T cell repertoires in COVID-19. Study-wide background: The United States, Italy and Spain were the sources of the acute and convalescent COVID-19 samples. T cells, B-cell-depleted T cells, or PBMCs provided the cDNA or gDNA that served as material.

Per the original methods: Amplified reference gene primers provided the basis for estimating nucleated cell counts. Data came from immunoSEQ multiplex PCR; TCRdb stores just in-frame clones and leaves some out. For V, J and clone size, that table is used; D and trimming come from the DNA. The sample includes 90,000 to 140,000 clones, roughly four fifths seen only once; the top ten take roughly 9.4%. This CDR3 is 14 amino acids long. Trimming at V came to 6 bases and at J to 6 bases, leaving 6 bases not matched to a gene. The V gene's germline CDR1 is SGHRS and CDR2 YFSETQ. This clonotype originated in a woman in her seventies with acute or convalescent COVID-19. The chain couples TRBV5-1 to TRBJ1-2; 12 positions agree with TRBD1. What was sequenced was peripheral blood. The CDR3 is CASTRDRGQDGYTF. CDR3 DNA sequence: TGCGCCAGCACGAGGGACAGGGGGCAGGATGGCTACACCTTC. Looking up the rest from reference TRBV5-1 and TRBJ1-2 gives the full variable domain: KAGVTQTPRYLIKTRGQQVTLSCSPISGHRSVSWYQQTPGQGLQFLFEYFSETQRNKGNFPGRFSGRQFSNSRSEMNVSTLELGDSALYLCASTRDRGQDGYTFGSGTRLTVV.